This T cell receptor beta chain was sequenced for a study of shared clonotypes between healthy human individuals. Germline loops: CDR1 KGHSH, CDR2 LQKENI. This CDR3 region has 13 residues. The V end was cut by 0 bases, the J end by 4 bases, with 7 bases between. Here immunoSEQ multiplex PCR was the method, and the copy in TCRdb shows in-frame clones only, minus some. The sample includes fewer than 850,000 clones, 60% to 80% of them seen just once. The chain has TRBV18 and TRBJ2-7; perhaps TRBD1 as D (6 bases). The sequenced material came from memory CD4+ T cells sorted from blood. Subset here: CD45RA-negative fraction. This clonotype originated in a woman between 25 and 40 years old in good health. The CDR3 nucleotides read TGTGCCAGCTCACCACCTGACAGGTACGAGCAGTACTTC. Protein: CASSPPDRYEQYF.